The next 20 T cell receptor beta chains were all read from a single sample in a study of identical twins. TCRdb itself ran the 5' RACE reads through MiXCR, one entry per CDR3 protein. The profile shows roughly 770,000 distinct CDR3 sequences, 15% to 20% of them singletons. These data also formed part of another study, on T cells expressing NK-cell markers.

Sequencing was performed on PBMCs. These receptors all stem from a woman younger than 30 in good health.

The chain uses TRBV27 and TRBJ2-7; D call uncertain. V was shortened by 6 bases and J by 7 bases, with 22 bases between the two germline ends. This CDR3 has 15 amino acids. Germline CDR1 is MNHEY and CDR2 is SMNVEV (reference sequence). Here the CDR3 reads CASSPLGRVEEEQYF. The DNA of the CDR3 is TGTGCCAGCAGCCCTTTAGGACGGGTTGAGGAGGAGCAGTACTTC.

CDR3 coding DNA: TGTGCCACGGGACTTACCACAGATACGCAGTATTTT. Its protein is CATGLTTDTQYF. The chain employs TRBV6-6 and TRBJ2-3, with a tentative D call TRBD2 (6 bases). The V end was cut by 10 bases, the J end by 2 bases, with 10 bases between. CDR1 and CDR2 from the germline V gene are MNHNY and SVGAGI (reference sequence). The CDR3 has 12 amino acids.

There are a few counts of this clonotype. This sequence joins TRBV20-1 and TRBJ2-3; 7 bases are shared with TRBD2. Germline V gene sequence: CDR1 DFQATT, CDR2 SNEGSKA (reference sequence). The CDR3 extends over 15 amino acids. The J segment lost 4 bases and the V segment lost 0 bases, leaving 7 bases of the junction unmatched. The CDR3 reads CSARDRRLASDTQYF. In DNA, the CDR3 is TGCAGTGCTAGAGATCGGCGACTAGCCTCAGATACGCAGTATTTT.

This clonotype was detected many times. The V gene is TRBV9, the J gene TRBJ2-7, with TRBD2 as a possible D gene (6 bases). V was shortened by 0 bases and J by 6 bases, with 7 bases between the two germline ends. Looked up from germline, CDR1 is SGDLS and CDR2 is YYNGEE. The CDR3 is 12 amino acids. The CDR3 reads CASSVVGGEQYF. The CDR3 nucleotides are TGTGCCAGCAGCGTAGTCGGGGGCGAGCAGTACTTC.

CDR3 in amino acids: CASSATSSGADTQYF. The CDR3 DNA follows: TGTGCCAGCAGCGCAACTAGCTCCGGAGCAGATACGCAGTATTTT. V and J are TRBV9 and TRBJ2-3, with a possible D match to TRBD2 (6 bases). V lost 3 bases, J lost 4 bases, and 15 bases lay in between. CDR3 length: 15 amino acids. CDR1 SGDLS and CDR2 YYNGEE come from the germline V gene.

In its sample, this clonotype was seen a few times. The V call is TRBV7-2, the J call TRBJ2-3; TRBD2 agrees at 11 bases. Trimming took 5 bases from V and 0 from J; bases not matched to a gene: 7. Germline CDR1 is SGHTA and CDR2 is FQGNSA. The CDR3 extends over 17 amino acids. DNA of the CDR3: TGTGCCAGCAGCGCAGACCGACTAGCGGGAAGCACAGATACGCAGTATTTT. Translation gives CASSADRLAGSTDTQYF.

This clonotype was seen only a few times. V usage is TRBV3-1 and J usage is TRBJ1-2; D unclear. Looked up from germline, CDR1 is LGHDT and CDR2 is YNNKEL (reference sequence). The CDR3 covers 12 residues. V lost 0 bases and J 4 bases, leaving 3 bases between the germline ends. CDR3 region: CASSQDRYGYTF. CDR3 nucleotides: TGTGCCAGCAGCCAAGACCGCTATGGCTACACCTTC. The full variable domain, in which reference TRBV3-1 and TRBJ1-2 provide the parts outside the CDR3, is DTAVSQTPKYLVTQMGNDKSIKCEQNLGHDTMYWYKQDSKKFLKIMFSYNNKELIINETVPNRFSPKSPDKAHLNLHINSLELGDSAVYFCASSQDRYGYTFGSGTRLTVV.

The rearrangement links TRBV20-1 to TRBJ1-4; D may be TRBD1 (5 bases). CDR3 length equals 11 residues. Trimming shortened V by 6 bases and J by 12 bases, and 14 bases separated the two germline ends. CDR1 and CDR2 from the germline V gene are DFQATT and SNEGSKA (reference sequence). CDR3 in amino acids: CSALSWGELFF. The CDR3 DNA sequence: TGCAGTGCGCTAAGTTGGGGGGAACTGTTTTTT.

This clonotype was observed at least ten times. This chain connects TRBV3-1 to TRBJ2-7; 9 bases agree with TRBD2. This CDR3 is 16 amino acids long. The J segment lost 0 bases and the V segment lost 3 bases, leaving 6 bases of the junction unmatched. Germline V CDR1 and CDR2: LGHDT, YNNKEL (reference sequence). CDR3 nucleotides: TGTGCCAGCAGCCAGTATAGCGGGGGCCTCTCCTACGAGCAGTACTTC. Translated, it gives CASSQYSGGLSYEQYF.

This clonotype was counted a few times. The V gene is TRBV7-9, the J gene TRBJ1-5, with TRBD1 as a possible D gene (6 bases). The germline gives CDR1 SEHNR, CDR2 FQNEAQ (reference sequence). V was clipped by 5 bases and J by 7 bases, with 12 bases between them. The CDR3 totals 13 residues. CDR3 in amino acids: CASSPTGAQPQHF. CDR3 coding DNA: TGTGCCAGCAGCCCGACAGGCGCGCAGCCCCAGCATTTT.

The rearrangement links TRBV5-1 to TRBJ2-3; 8 nucleotides align to TRBD2. The V gene end was trimmed by 4 bases and the J gene end by 6 bases; junction bases not matched to a gene: 13. The CDR3 runs 16 residues. Germline V gene data show CDR1 as SGHRS and CDR2 as YFSETQ. The CDR3 loop is CASSGTSGTRQDTQYF. DNA for the CDR3: TGCGCCAGCAGCGGAACCTCCGGGACTAGACAGGATACGCAGTATTTT.

This clonotype has a handful of counts. V and J are TRBV11-1 and TRBJ2-1, with TRBD2 matching 9 bases. This CDR3 is 19 amino acids long. Germline loops: CDR1 SGHAT, CDR2 FQDESV (reference sequence). The junction had 19 bases not matched to a gene; V was cut back by 5 bases and J by 5 bases. The CDR3 is CASSVSSGGYFRDNNEQFF. CDR3 nucleotide sequence: TGTGCCAGCAGCGTCAGTAGCGGGGGCTATTTTCGGGATAACAATGAGCAGTTCTTC.

The V gene is TRBV20-1, the J gene TRBJ2-1; perhaps TRBD1 as D (5 bases). The CDR3 is 16 residues long. The V and J ends lost 0 bases and 1 base respectively, with 13 bases between them. Germline V gives CDR1 DFQATT, CDR2 SNEGSKA (reference sequence). The CDR3: CSARDPRGRSYNEQFF. The CDR3 DNA reads TGCAGTGCTAGAGATCCAAGGGGCAGGTCCTACAATGAGCAGTTCTTC.

The CDR3 loop reads CSASLSGRAADTQYF. The CDR3 DNA is TGCAGTGCTAGTCTAAGCGGGAGGGCCGCAGATACGCAGTATTTT. The chain carries TRBV20-1 and TRBJ2-3, with 10 bases fitting TRBD2. The germline CDR1 and CDR2 sequences are DFQATT and SNEGSKA (reference sequence). The CDR3 has 15 amino acids. V trimming: 3 bases; J trimming: 4 bases; junction bases outside the gene matches: 7.

This clonotype came up a few times. The CDR3 DNA is TGTGCCAGCAGCGCGGGGGAGACCCAGTACTTC. Protein sequence: CASSAGETQYF. The gene calls are TRBV11-3 and TRBJ2-5, with a tentative D call TRBD2 (6 bases). The CDR3 length is 11 residues. CDR1 and CDR2 (germline): SGHNT, YENEEA. Trimming stripped 5 bases from V and 5 bases from J, with 6 bases between. The variable domain in full, completed from reference TRBV11-3 and TRBJ2-5, reads EAGVVQSPRYKIIEKKQPVAFWCNPISGHNTLYWYLQNLGQGPELLIRYENEEAVDDSQLPKDRFSAERLKGVDSTLKIQPAELGDSAVYLCASSAGETQYFGPGTRLLVL.

This chain joins TRBV6-5 and TRBJ1-2, with D tentatively TRBD1 (5 bases). This CDR3 contains 19 residues. Per the germline V gene, CDR1 is MNHEY and CDR2 is SVGAGI. The V end lost 0 bases, the J end lost 0 bases, and 20 bases lay between the germline ends. CDR3 coding DNA: TGTGCCAGCAGTTACTCGATGAGGACACAAGGATCCCCTAACTATGGCTACACCTTC. Amino acid sequence: CASSYSMRTQGSPNYGYTF.

This CDR3 reads CSARDGREPSYEQYF. The CDR3 DNA reads as TGCAGTGCTAGAGACGGCAGGGAGCCCTCCTACGAGCAGTACTTC. The rearrangement links TRBV20-1 to TRBJ2-7; D possibly uses TRBD1 or TRBD2 (5 bases each). The V gene's germline CDR1 is DFQATT and CDR2 SNEGSKA (reference sequence). Between the trimmed V and J ends, which lost 0 bases and 0 bases, there was a span of 12 bases. CDR3 size: 15 residues.

This clonotype was counted only a few times. The chain links TRBV4-3 to TRBJ2-2, with D perhaps matching TRBD2 (6 bases). Germline-derived CDR1 and CDR2 are LGHNA and YSLEER. CDR3 length: 14 residues. The V end lost 7 bases, the J end lost 0 bases, and 9 bases lay between the germline ends. As DNA, the CDR3 is TGCGCCAGCACGTGGGGGGCGAACACCGGGGAGCTGTTTTTT. Protein product: CASTWGANTGELFF.

J is TRBJ2-7 and V is TRBV5-4; the D gene is possibly TRBD2 (6 bases). V gave up 4 bases and J gave up 1 base, with 15 bases separating them. CDR3 size: 15 residues. The germline CDR1 and CDR2 sequences are SGHNT and YYREEE (reference sequence). The CDR3 loop is CASSRIGSRSYEQYF. The CDR3 DNA reads TGTGCCAGCAGCCGAATCGGGAGTAGATCCTACGAGCAGTACTTC.

This clonotype was seen only a few times. The chain's CDR3 is CSVILLSSYNEQFF. CDR3 nucleotide sequence: TGCAGCGTTATTCTACTAAGCTCCTACAATGAGCAGTTCTTC. This chain joins TRBV29-1 and TRBJ2-1; D ambiguous. The CDR3 length is 14 residues. Germline V lookup: CDR1 SQVTM, CDR2 ANQGSEA. V lost 5 bases, J lost 0 bases, and 11 bases lay in between.